A single sample is the source of the 10 T cell receptor beta chains below, sequenced in a study of vaccination effects on CD4 cells after COVID-19. Assay used: immunoSEQ multiplex PCR; TCRdb lists only in-frame clones, some missing. The sample holds roughly 50,000 clones, around 80% seen once. After expansion with viral peptide pools in the ViraFEST assay, antigen-specific CD4+ T cells were sequenced. Culture proceeded for approximately 9 days, and CD4+ T cells were then isolated. The antigens for these receptors are not known. This specimen consisted of CD4+ T cells from PBMCs cultured with HCoV-229E spike peptides, obtained before COVID-19 vaccination. All receptors derive from a human donor who received a COVID-19 vaccine.

The chain carries TRBV5-4 and TRBJ1-2; D might be TRBD1 (5 bases). The CDR3 is 13 amino acids. Trimming removed 4 bases from V and 8 bases from J, with 15 bases in between. CDR1 and CDR2 (germline): SGHNT, YYREEE (reference sequence). CDR3 sequence: CASSQKGREGYTF. The DNA of the CDR3 is TGTGCCAGCAGCCAAAAGGGACGTGAGGGCTACACCTTC. Full variable domain (missing parts from reference TRBV5-4 and TRBJ1-2): ETGVTQSPTHLIKTRGQQVTLRCSSQSGHNTVSWYQQALGQGPQFIFQYYREEENGRGNFPPRFSGLQFPNYSSELNVNALELDDSALYLCASSQKGREGYTFGSGTRLTVV.

V gene TRBV6-5 combines with J gene TRBJ1-3, with a possible D match to TRBD1 (6 bases). The CDR3 spans 13 residues. From germline, CDR1 is MNHEY and CDR2 SVGAGI. V was pared by 10 bases and J by 0 bases, with 10 bases between. For the CDR3, the DNA is TGTGCCACCACAGGGTTCTCTGGAAACACCATATATTTT. This gives the protein CATTGFSGNTIYF.

The chain uses TRBV5-6 and TRBJ2-5, with 9 bases identical to TRBD1. Losses at the gene ends were 5 bases for V and 4 bases for J; bases not matched to a gene: 3. Germline CDR1 and CDR2: SGHDT and YYEEEE. The CDR3 is 13 amino acids. The DNA of the CDR3 is TGTGCCAGCAGGACAGGGGGGGGAGAGACCCAGTACTTC. It specifies CASRTGGGETQYF.

CDR3 coding DNA: TGCGCCAGCAGGCGGACTAGCGGGATCGGCGATACGCAGTATTTT. Protein product: CASRRTSGIGDTQYF. The V and J genes are TRBV5-1 and TRBJ2-3; 12 positions agree with TRBD2. This CDR3 comprises 15 residues. Losses at the gene ends were 5 bases for V and 6 bases for J; bases not matched to a gene: 7. CDR1 is SGHRS and CDR2 is YFSETQ in the germline V gene.

The chain carries TRBV7-2 and TRBJ1-5; a possible D gene is TRBD1 (5 bases). V was pared by 5 bases and J by 5 bases, with 10 bases between. CDR3 length: 13 amino acids. Looked up from germline, CDR1 is SGHTA and CDR2 is FQGNSA. The CDR3 sequence is CASSPTTDQPQHF. The CDR3 nucleotides read TGTGCCAGCAGCCCAACGACAGATCAGCCCCAGCATTTT.

The chain recombines TRBV9 with TRBJ2-3; no definite D call. With 4 bases removed from V and 9 bases from J, the gap between germline ends came to 9 bases. The CDR3 runs to 11 residues. CDR1 is SGDLS, CDR2 YYNGEE, per germline. The CDR3 reads CASSPGLTQYF. The CDR3 nucleotides read TGTGCCAGCAGCCCTGGATTGACGCAGTATTTT.

CDR3 sequence reads: CASSRTTLYEQYV. CDR3 sequence (DNA): TGTGCCAGCAGTCGGACTACATTGTACGAGCAGTACGTC. V gene TRBV6-5 combines with J gene TRBJ2-7; TRBD2 might be the D (6 bases). V was trimmed by 5 bases and J by 4 bases, leaving 12 bases between them. Germline V gene data show CDR1 as MNHEY and CDR2 as SVGAGI. There are 13 residues in the CDR3.

V and J are TRBV6-6 and TRBJ1-1, with D maybe TRBD1 (6 bases). The V gene lost 6 bases and the J gene lost 1 base, with 18 bases spanning the gap. The CDR3 totals 16 residues. Germline-derived CDR1 and CDR2 are MNHNY and SVGAGI (reference sequence). CDR3 loop: CASRPNRQGQNTEAFF. The CDR3 DNA reads TGTGCCAGCAGGCCTAATAGGCAGGGACAGAACACTGAAGCTTTCTTT.

The V call is TRBV2, the J call TRBJ2-7, with TRBD1 matching 7 bases. J gave up 1 base and V 8 bases, and 5 bases lay outside the gene matches. The CDR3 loop spans 13 amino acids. Germline CDR1 SNHLY, CDR2 FYNNEI. The CDR3 DNA sequence: TGTGCCAGCCAAGGGGGACAGTCCTACGAGCAGTACGTC. It codes for CASQGGQSYEQYV.

This chain joins TRBV11-2 and TRBJ2-7; TRBD2 is a possible D gene (6 bases). CDR1 and CDR2 from the germline V gene are SGHAT and FQNNGV. The CDR3 totals 15 residues. Here the CDR3 reads CASRLGPGVDYEQYV. Written as DNA, the CDR3 is TGTGCCAGCAGATTAGGCCCGGGGGTAGACTACGAGCAGTACGTC.